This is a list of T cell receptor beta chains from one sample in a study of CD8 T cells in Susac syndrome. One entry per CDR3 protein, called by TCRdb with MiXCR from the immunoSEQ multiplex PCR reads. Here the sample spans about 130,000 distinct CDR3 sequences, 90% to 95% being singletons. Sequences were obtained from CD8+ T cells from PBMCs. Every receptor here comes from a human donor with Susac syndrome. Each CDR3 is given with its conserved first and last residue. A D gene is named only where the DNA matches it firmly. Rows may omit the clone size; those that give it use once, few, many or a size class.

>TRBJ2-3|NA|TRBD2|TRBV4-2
TGTGCCAGCAGCCAAGATCGCGGGGGAAGCACAGATACGCAGTATTTT
CASSQDRGGSTDTQYF
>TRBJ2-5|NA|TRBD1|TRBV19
TGTGCCAGTCAAGGACAGGGGTACCAAGAGACCCAGTACTTC
CASQGQGYQETQYF
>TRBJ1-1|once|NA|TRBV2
TGTGCCAGCAGTGAAGCGCACACTGAAGCTTTCTTT
CASSEAHTEAFF
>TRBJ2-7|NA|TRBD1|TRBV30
TGTGCCTGGAGTCCTGGGACAGCTAACTCCTACGAGCAGTACTTC
CAWSPGTANSYEQYF
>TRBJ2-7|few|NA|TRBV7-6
TGTGCCGGAACCTGCGTCTACGAGCAGTACTTC
CAGTCVYEQYF
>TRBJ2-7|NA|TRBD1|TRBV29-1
TGCAGCGTCCTAGGGGACAGGGGGATCTCCTACGAGCAGTACTTC
CSVLGDRGISYEQYF
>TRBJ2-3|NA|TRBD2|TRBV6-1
TGTGCCAGCGGGGCTAGCGGGGACACAGATACGCAGTATTTT
CASGASGDTDTQYF
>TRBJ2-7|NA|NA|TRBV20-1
TGCAGTGCCCAACGGAGGGATTCCTACGAGCAGTACTTC
CSAQRRDSYEQYF
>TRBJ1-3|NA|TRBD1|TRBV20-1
TGCAGTGCTAGAGCTCGACAGGGGGCGGCCAACACCATATATTTT
CSARARQGAANTIYF
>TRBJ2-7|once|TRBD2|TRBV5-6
TGTGCCAGCAGCCCCGGGACTAGCGGGGGTAACCAGTACTTC
CASSPGTSGGNQYF
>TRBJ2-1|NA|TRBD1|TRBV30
TGTGCCTGGACCTTTCCGGGACAGTCCTACAATGAGCAGTTCTTC
CAWTFPGQSYNEQFF
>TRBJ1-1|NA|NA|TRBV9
TGTGCCAGCAGCCCCGGGACCATGGACACTGAAGCTTTCTTT
CASSPGTMDTEAFF
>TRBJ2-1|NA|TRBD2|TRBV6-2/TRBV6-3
TGTGCCAGCAGTTATCTAGCGGGAGCCTACAATGAGCAGTTCTTC
CASSYLAGAYNEQFF
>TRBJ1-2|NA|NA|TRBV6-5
TGTGCCAGCAGTTTTGGCAGCATCTATGGCTACACCTTC
CASSFGSIYGYTF
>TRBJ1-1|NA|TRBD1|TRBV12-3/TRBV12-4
TGTGCCAGCAACTCCCCTCGGACAGGGAACACTGAAGCTTTCTTT
CASNSPRTGNTEAFF
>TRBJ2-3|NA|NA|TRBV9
TGTGCCAGCAGCGGATCATCAGATACGCAGTATTTT
CASSGSSDTQYF
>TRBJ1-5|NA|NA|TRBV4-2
TGTGCCAGCAGCCAGGGCGTGGGTAGCAATCAGCCCCAGCATTTT
CASSQGVGSNQPQHF
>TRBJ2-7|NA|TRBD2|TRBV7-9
TGTGCCAGCAGCTTTGAGCTTTCTAGCGGAACTTACGAGCAGTACTTC
CASSFELSSGTYEQYF
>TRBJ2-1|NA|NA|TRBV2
TGTGCCAGCAGTGCCCGAAAAAGGAGCTCCTACAATGAGCAGTTCTTC
CASSARKRSSYNEQFF
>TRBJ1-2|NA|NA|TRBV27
TGTGCCAGCAGTTTTGGTCCGGAGTATGGCTACACCTTC
CASSFGPEYGYTF
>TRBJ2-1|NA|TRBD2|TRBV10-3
TGTGCCATCAGTGACGGGGGGGGTACCTACAATGAGCAGTTCTTC
CAISDGGGTYNEQFF
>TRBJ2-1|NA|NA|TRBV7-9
TGTGCCAGCAGCTCGACAGAGTACAATGAGCAGTTCTTC
CASSSTEYNEQFF
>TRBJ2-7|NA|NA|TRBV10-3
TGTGCCATCAGTGACCCACAGGGCTACTACGAGCAGTACTTC
CAISDPQGYYEQYF
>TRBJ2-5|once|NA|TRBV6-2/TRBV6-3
TGTGCCAGCAGTTACTTGCGGAACCAAGAGACCCAGTACTTC
CASSYLRNQETQYF
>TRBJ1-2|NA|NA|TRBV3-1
TGTGCCAGCAGCCCCACACCGGGACGGCCAAGGGGGAACTATGGCTACACCTTC
CASSPTPGRPRGNYGYTF
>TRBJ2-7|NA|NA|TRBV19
TGTGCCAGTAGTACCGACCGTCTACGCGGGGACTACGAGCAGTACTTC
CASSTDRLRGDYEQYF
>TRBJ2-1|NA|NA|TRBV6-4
TGTGCCAGCAGTGATAGGGCGGCGGGGGAGCAGTTCTTC
CASSDRAAGEQFF
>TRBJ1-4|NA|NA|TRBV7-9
TGTGCCAGCTCCGGATCGAGGGAAAAACTGTTTTTT
CASSGSREKLFF
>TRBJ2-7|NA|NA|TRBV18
TGTGCCAGCTCACCTCCCGTGGGGGTTCGCGAGCAGTACTTC
CASSPPVGVREQYF
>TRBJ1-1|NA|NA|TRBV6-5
TGTGCCAGCAGTAGGCGTTACCTGAACACTGAAGCTTTCTTT
CASSRRYLNTEAFF
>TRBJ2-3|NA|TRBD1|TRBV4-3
TGCGCCAGCAGCCAAACAGGGGCAGATACGCAGTATTTT
CASSQTGADTQYF
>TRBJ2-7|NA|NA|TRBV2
TGTGCCAGCAGTGAGTTAGGTGAAGGCGAAACCTACGAGCAGTACTTC
CASSELGEGETYEQYF
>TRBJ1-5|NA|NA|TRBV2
TGTGCCAGCAGTTCGGACTATAATCAGCCCCAGCATTTT
CASSSDYNQPQHF
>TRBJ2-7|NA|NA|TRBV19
TGTGCCAGTAGTATAGGATCCGTCCGCGAGCAGTACTTC
CASSIGSVREQYF
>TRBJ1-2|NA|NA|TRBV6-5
TGTGCCAGCAGTCAAACCCAGGGGATCTATGGCTACACCTTC
CASSQTQGIYGYTF
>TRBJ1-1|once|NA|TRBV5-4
TGTGCCAGCAGCTCGTTACGGGGATCCCTCGAGGACACTGAAGCTTTCTTT
CASSSLRGSLEDTEAFF
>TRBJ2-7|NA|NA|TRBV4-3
TGCGCCAGCAGCCAAGAATACCCAGGGCGCTACGAGCAGTACTTC
CASSQEYPGRYEQYF
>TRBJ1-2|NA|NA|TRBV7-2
TGTGCCAGCAGCTTCGACCTACCAGGACTCCCGAAGTCTGGCTACACCTTC
CASSFDLPGLPKSGYTF
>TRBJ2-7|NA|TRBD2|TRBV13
TGTGCCAGCAGCCCCAAAGGGAGCGGGGGGCGCGAGCAGTACTTC
CASSPKGSGGREQYF
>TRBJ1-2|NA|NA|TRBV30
TGTGCCTGGAGAGCCATAGGGACCGCCTTTAACTATGGCTACACCTTC
CAWRAIGTAFNYGYTF
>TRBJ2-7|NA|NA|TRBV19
TGTGCCAGTAGTATAAGCGGATTAGGCTCCGAGCAGTACTTC
CASSISGLGSEQYF
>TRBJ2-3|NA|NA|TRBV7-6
TGTGCCAGCAGCTTACCTGGAGGGGGGGCCACAGATACGCAGTATTTT
CASSLPGGGATDTQYF
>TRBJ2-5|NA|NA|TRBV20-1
TGCAGTGCTAGTGCTGGTGACGTACAAGAGACCCAGTACTTC
CSASAGDVQETQYF
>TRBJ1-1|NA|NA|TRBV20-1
TGCAGTGCTAGACCCAGGGAAACTGAAGCTTTCTTT
CSARPRETEAFF